The 31 T cell receptor beta chains below all came from one sample that was sequenced in a study of cytomegalovirus exposure and HLA in healthy donors. PCR involved 60 Vbeta and 13 Jbeta primers. The table came from immunoSEQ multiplex PCR; TCRdb's copy has only in-frame clones and leaves some out. The table lists about 150,000 clones, approximately 79% of them singletons. Sequenced input: PBMCs. The receptors originated from a man aged 50 or older in good health and CMV-seropositive.

This chain connects TRBV19 to TRBJ2-3, with a tentative D call TRBD2 (5 bases). V lost 6 bases and J lost 5, with 18 bases in between. The CDR3 is made up of 15 amino acids. CDR1 is LNHDA and CDR2 is SQIVND in the germline V gene (reference sequence). CDR3: CASREEVAHRDTQYF. As DNA, the CDR3 is TGTGCCAGTAGGGAGGAGGTGGCCCACCGAGATACGCAGTATTTT. Filled out from reference TRBV19 and TRBJ2-3, the complete variable domain reads DGGITQSPKYLFRKEGQNVTLSCEQNLNHDAMYWYRQDPGQGLRLIYYSQIVNDFQKGDIAEGYSVSREKKESFPLTVTSAQKNPTAFYLCASREEVAHRDTQYFGPGTRLTVL.

This chain connects TRBV29-1 to TRBJ2-1, with 9 bases identical to TRBD2. CDR3 length: 14 amino acids. Germline V lookup: CDR1 SQVTM, CDR2 ANQGSEA. Germline trimming cut 4 bases from V and 4 bases from J; bases unmatched to any gene: 5. CDR3 region: CSVVLLAGYNEQFF. The CDR3, as DNA: TGCAGCGTTGTTTTGCTAGCGGGGTACAATGAGCAGTTCTTC.

This clone was observed a single time. The chain has TRBV5-1 and TRBJ1-3; TRBD1 matches 7 bases. CDR1 and CDR2 (germline): SGHRS, YFSETQ. The CDR3 is made up of 16 amino acids. V was pared by 3 bases and J by 0 bases, with 6 bases of the junction left unmatched. CDR3 residues: CASSSGRDSSGNTIYF. The CDR3 nucleotides are TGCGCCAGCAGCTCGGGACGGGACAGCTCTGGAAACACCATATATTTT. Full variable domain (rest looked up from reference TRBV5-1 and TRBJ1-3): KAGVTQTPRYLIKTRGQQVTLSCSPISGHRSVSWYQQTPGQGLQFLFEYFSETQRNKGNFPGRFSGRQFSNSRSEMNVSTLELGDSALYLCASSSGRDSSGNTIYFGEGSWLTVV.

The sample holds a few counts of this clone. This sample includes further DNA sequences coding for the same CDR3. V gene TRBV4-2 combines with J gene TRBJ2-1; 12 nucleotides line up with TRBD2. CDR3 length equals 18 residues. CDR1 is LGHNA and CDR2 is YNFKEQ in the germline V gene. The junction had 5 bases not matched to a gene; V was cut back by 1 base and J by 1 base. The CDR3 reads CASSQGLAGGISYNEQFF. CDR3 sequence (DNA): TGTGCCAGCAGCCAAGGGCTAGCGGGAGGGATTTCCTACAATGAGCAGTTCTTC.

The rearrangement uses TRBV29-1 and TRBJ2-5, with 14 nucleotides matching TRBD2. The end of the DNA fits TRBJ2-7 better, so the J call may be wrong. CDR1 and CDR2 (germline): SQVTM, ANQGSEA. This CDR3 is built from 12 residues. The CDR3 bases are TGCAGCGGCGGACTAGCGGGAGGCGAGCAGTACTTC. It yields the protein CSGGLAGGEQYF.

V gene TRBV18 combines with J gene TRBJ1-5; unclear D gene. The germline gives CDR1 KGHSH, CDR2 LQKENI. The CDR3 extends over 13 amino acids. V gave up 1 base and J gave up 5 bases, with 6 bases separating them. CDR3 residues: CASSPLSDQPQHF. The CDR3 DNA is TGTGCCAGCTCACCACTTTCGGATCAGCCCCAGCATTTT.

The CDR3 nucleotides read TGTGCCAGTAGTATGGGACAGGGGTATTCCAATGAGCAGTTCTTC. Protein sequence: CASSMGQGYSNEQFF. The chain links TRBV19 to TRBJ2-1; 10 positions agree with TRBD1. The CDR3 is 15 amino acids. The germline V gene has CDR1 LNHDA and CDR2 SQIVND (reference sequence). Trimming at V came to 3 bases and at J to 6 bases, leaving 5 bases not matched to a gene.

The chain employs TRBV2 and TRBJ1-2; TRBD1 matches at 7 bases. CDR1 and CDR2 from the germline V gene are SNHLY and FYNNEI. Germline trimming cut 5 bases from V and 6 bases from J; bases unmatched to any gene: 6. The CDR3 runs to 13 residues. In DNA, the CDR3 is TGTGCCAGCAGTCAGATAGGGGGCGATGGCTACACCTTC. Translating gives CASSQIGGDGYTF.

Comments on this clone: At the DNA level, this CDR3 is encoded by other sequences in the same sample as well. The chain is built from TRBV5-4 and TRBJ2-7; TRBD1 might be the D (6 bases). Germline CDR1 is SGHNT and CDR2 is YYREEE (reference sequence). The CDR3 spans 13 residues. Trimming took 0 bases from V and 3 from J, leaving 7 bases between them. The CDR3 DNA reads TGTGCCAGCAGCTTGGACAGGGTCTACGAGCAGTACTTC. Residues: CASSLDRVYEQYF.

This clone was seen a few times. This sequence joins TRBV5-5 and TRBJ2-1, with TRBD2 matching over 9 bases. In germline, CDR1 is SGHKS, CDR2 YYEKEE (reference sequence). The CDR3 totals 15 residues. V dropped 4 bases and J dropped 6; count of bases not matched to a gene: 8. CDR3 in amino acids: CASSIMGGRGNEQFF. The CDR3 nucleotides are TGTGCCAGCAGCATCATGGGCGGGAGGGGCAATGAGCAGTTCTTC.

This chain connects TRBV2 to TRBJ2-4; maybe TRBD1 (6 bases). The germline V gene encodes CDR1 SNHLY and CDR2 FYNNEI. V was clipped by 6 bases and J by 7 bases, with 13 bases between them. The CDR3 spans 13 residues. The CDR3 region is CASRHTGTNIQYF. CDR3 nucleotide sequence: TGTGCCAGCAGACACACAGGGACGAACATTCAGTACTTC.

This chain joins TRBV10-3 and TRBJ1-2, with 7 bases that match TRBD1. In germline, CDR1 is ENHRY, CDR2 SYGVKD. Trimming took 6 bases from V and 8 from J; bases not matched to a gene: 9. This CDR3 region has 13 residues. The CDR3 DNA is TGTGCCATCAGATGGGACAGCCCCGAAGGCTACACCTTC. This sequence encodes CAIRWDSPEGYTF.

The J gene is TRBJ2-4, the V gene TRBV5-4; TRBD1 matches 11 bases. In germline, CDR1 is SGHNT, CDR2 YYREEE (reference sequence). V shed 5 bases and J 4 bases; nucleotides not matched to a gene: 8. The CDR3 loop spans 16 amino acids. The CDR3 nucleotides are TGTGCCAGCAGGATTTGGGGGACAGGGGGTAAAAACATTCAGTACTTC. Translated, it gives CASRIWGTGGKNIQYF.

This rearrangement joins TRBV30 to TRBJ1-6, with 8 bases fitting TRBD1. CDR1 GTSNPN and CDR2 SVGIG come from the germline V gene (reference sequence). Trimming took 5 bases from V and 8 from J; bases not matched to a gene: 8. The CDR3 spans 14 residues. This chain's CDR3 is CAWGRGLGDSPLHF. CDR3 sequence (DNA): TGTGCCTGGGGCAGGGGGCTCGGGGATTCACCCCTCCACTTT.

This clone was observed a handful of times. The chain recombines TRBV19 with TRBJ2-5, with D perhaps matching TRBD1 (5 bases). Germline lookup yields CDR1 LNHDA and CDR2 SQIVND (reference sequence). V was clipped by 5 bases and J by 2 bases, with 9 bases between them. The CDR3 spans 13 residues. The CDR3 region has the DNA TGTGCCAGTAGTCTCAGGGATCAAGAGACCCAGTACTTC. Its protein product is CASSLRDQETQYF. Complete variable domain (other parts from reference TRBV19 and TRBJ2-5): DGGITQSPKYLFRKEGQNVTLSCEQNLNHDAMYWYRQDPGQGLRLIYYSQIVNDFQKGDIAEGYSVSREKKESFPLTVTSAQKNPTAFYLCASSLRDQETQYFGPGTRLLVL.

The chain recombines TRBV7-9 with TRBJ2-7; a possible D gene is TRBD2 (7 bases). CDR1 SEHNR and CDR2 FQNEAQ come from the germline V gene (reference sequence). The germline V and J ends were trimmed by 4 bases and 5 bases, with 18 bases remaining between them. The CDR3 totals 15 residues. CDR3 in amino acids: CASSSPGEGVHEQYF. The CDR3 DNA follows: TGTGCCAGCAGCTCGCCGGGGGAGGGGGTCCACGAGCAGTACTTC.

This clone was seen once. The junction differs from germline at one of its ends, possibly a read error. J is TRBJ2-7 and V is TRBV19; 7 nucleotides line up with TRBD2. Germline V gene data show CDR1 as LNHDA and CDR2 as SQIVND (reference sequence). The CDR3 covers 13 residues. In DNA form, the CDR3 reads TGTGCCAGTAGTCGCACCTTGGGGGGGGACTCCAACTTC. It yields the protein CASSRTLGGDSNF.

This chain links TRBV23-1 with TRBJ1-2; maybe TRBD1 (5 bases). TRBV23-1 is placed among ORFs of uncertain function. Trimming stripped 7 bases from V and 5 bases from J, with 14 bases between. The CDR3 has 13 amino acids. CDR3 DNA sequence: TGCGCCAGCAAAACAGGCCCGCCTTATGGCTACACCTTC. It encodes CASKTGPPYGYTF.

The rearrangement uses TRBV29-1 and TRBJ1-1; D remains unclear. There are 12 residues in the CDR3. Per the germline V gene, CDR1 is SQVTM and CDR2 is ANQGSEA. Trimming removed 2 bases at V and 8 bases at J, with 12 bases between. Here the CDR3 reads CSVEQVGGEAFF. The CDR3 nucleotides read TGCAGCGTTGAACAGGTAGGAGGAGAAGCTTTCTTT.

The chain joins TRBV18 to TRBJ1-2, with TRBD1 identical over 10 bases. Germline V lookup: CDR1 KGHSH, CDR2 LQKENI. This CDR3 comprises 14 residues. V shed 3 bases and J 7 bases; nucleotides not matched to a gene: 5. The CDR3 is CASSPTRDRGGYTF. DNA of the CDR3: TGTGCCAGCTCACCTACTCGGGACAGGGGTGGCTACACCTTC.

The chain couples TRBV5-4 to TRBJ2-5; tentatively, D is TRBD2 (5 bases). The end of the DNA is better explained by TRBJ2-7, so the J call may be wrong. The CDR3 runs to 15 residues. Germline V gene sequence: CDR1 SGHNT, CDR2 YYREEE (reference sequence). The CDR3: CASSLVSSGGYEQYF. CDR3 coding DNA: TGTGCCAGCAGCTTGGTTTCTAGTGGAGGCTACGAGCAGTACTTC.

Comment on this clone: Distinct nucleotide sequences in the sample also encode this CDR3. The chain uses TRBV5-1 and TRBJ2-7; the D gene is possibly TRBD2 (5 bases). Trimming removed 4 bases from V and 3 bases from J, with 11 bases in between. The V gene's germline CDR1 is SGHRS and CDR2 YFSETQ. The CDR3 contains 13 residues. For the CDR3, the DNA is TGCGCCAGCAGCCGCGGGCAGGACTACGAGCAGTACTTC. Translating it yields CASSRGQDYEQYF.

V and J are TRBV6-5 and TRBJ2-3; 9 bases are a match to TRBD2. This CDR3 is built from 15 residues. Trimming removed 7 bases from V and 5 bases from J; junction bases left unmatched: 10. CDR1 is MNHEY, CDR2 SVGAGI, per germline. The DNA of the CDR3 is TGTGCCAGCATCCAAGGCGGCGGGAGGGGAGATACGCAGTATTTT. Its translation: CASIQGGGRGDTQYF.

As to this clone: Its ends do not fully match the called genes, so a read error is possible. The chain employs TRBV7-9 and TRBJ2-3; the D is unclear. The germline V gene has CDR1 SEHNR and CDR2 FQNEAQ (reference sequence). The CDR3 contains 17 residues. The CDR3 nucleotides read TGTTCCAGCAGCTCTAAGTGGAACGGAGTGGCCCCAGATACGCAGTATTTT. Translated: CSSSSKWNGVAPDTQYF. The variable domain in full, with the rest retrieved from reference TRBV7-9 and TRBJ2-3, is DTGVSQNPRHKITKRGQNVTFRCDPISEHNRLYWYRQTLGQGPEFLTYFQNEAQLEKSRLLSDRFSAERPKGSFSTLEIQRTEQGDSAMYLCSSSSKWNGVAPDTQYFGPGTRLTVL.

The chain has TRBV18 and TRBJ1-1; D may be TRBD1 (5 bases). Germline assignment: CDR1 KGHSH and CDR2 LQKENI. This CDR3 is 17 amino acids long. V was cut by 4 bases and J by 1 base, with 19 bases left in between. The CDR3 region is CASSLARGAPGNTEAFF. Here the CDR3 DNA reads TGTGCCAGCTCACTCGCTCGCGGGGCTCCCGGGAACACTGAAGCTTTCTTT.

The chain recombines TRBV7-9 with TRBJ2-7, with D maybe TRBD1 (5 bases). The V gene lost 0 bases and the J gene lost 6 bases, with 15 bases spanning the gap. Germline V gene sequence: CDR1 SEHNR, CDR2 FQNEAQ (reference sequence). This CDR3 comprises 15 residues. This CDR3 reads CASSLAGLDVVEQYF. CDR3 DNA sequence: TGTGCCAGCAGCTTAGCGGGGCTGGACGTTGTCGAGCAGTACTTC.

The V gene is TRBV5-8, the J gene TRBJ2-2, with 12 nucleotides matching TRBD1. The CDR3 spans 16 residues. V dropped 4 bases and J dropped 9; count of bases not matched to a gene: 10. Germline values: CDR1 SGHTS, CDR2 YDEGEE. For the CDR3, the DNA is TGTGCCAGCAGCCCTACGACGGGACAGGGGGCCCGGGAGCTGTTTTTT. Its protein is CASSPTTGQGARELFF.

The chain combines TRBV6-4 with TRBJ1-1; D is undetermined. The length of the CDR3 is 15 residues. V dropped 4 bases and J dropped 3 bases, with 15 bases sitting between them. CDR1 is MRHNA and CDR2 is SNTAGT in the germline V gene. CDR3 in DNA: TGTGCCAGCAGTGTCAACGGACTGGGCGACACTGAAGCTTTCTTT. Translating it yields CASSVNGLGDTEAFF.

The chain employs TRBV10-3 and TRBJ2-5; 12 positions agree with TRBD2. The DNA end lines up better with TRBJ2-7; the J call may be wrong. This CDR3 contains 15 residues. The germline CDR1 and CDR2 sequences are ENHRY and SYGVKD. The CDR3 reads CAISRLAGEPYEQYF. For the CDR3, the DNA is TGTGCCATCAGCAGACTAGCGGGAGAGCCCTACGAGCAGTACTTC.

The chain is built from TRBV19 and TRBJ1-2; the D gene is possibly TRBD1 (6 bases). V lost 11 bases to trimming and J lost 9 bases, with 22 bases between them. CDR3 length equals 13 residues. CDR1 LNHDA and CDR2 SQIVND come from the germline V gene (reference sequence). CDR3: CACVSGAGYRYTF. CDR3 coding DNA: TGTGCCTGTGTCTCAGGGGCCGGATACCGCTACACCTTC.

The chain joins TRBV11-2 to TRBJ2-7; TRBD2 matches at 12 bases. The length of the CDR3 is 18 residues. The V gene's germline CDR1 is SGHAT and CDR2 FQNNGV. Losses at the gene ends were 5 bases for V and 4 bases for J; bases not matched to a gene: 15. Written as DNA, the CDR3 is TGTGCCAGCAGCGTCAGTTTTTTGAGACTAGCGGGAGATTACGAGCAGTACTTC. It yields the protein CASSVSFLRLAGDYEQYF.